The clone carrying this T cell receptor beta chain was counted between two and nine times. The antigen remains undetermined. The data stem from a study of T cells after yellow fever vaccination. A process of 5'RACE template switching, which added a universal primer site and UMIs, was used to make TCR cDNA. Via MiXCR, TCRdb re-called the 5' RACE reads, giving one row per CDR3 protein. Counted here are roughly 110,000 distinct CDR3 sequences, approximately 8.4% occurring once; the ten biggest clones make up around 25%. Germline trimming cut 4 bases from V and 2 bases from J; bases unmatched to any gene: 6. The CDR3 totals 17 residues. CDR1 SGHRS and CDR2 YFSETQ come from the germline V gene. Study conclusions and caveats: The CD4 compartment and the CD8 compartment contained a small share of clonotypes in common.

The material sequenced was CD8+ T cells sorted from PBMCs, taken 45 days after the yellow fever booster vaccination. The origin of this receptor is a man aged 25-45 years who received the YFV17D yellow fever vaccine. V and J are TRBV5-1 and TRBJ2-3; 14 nucleotides match TRBD2. CDR3 sequence (DNA): TGCGCCAGCAGCAGGGGACTAGCGGGAGCCATCACAGATACGCAGTATTTT. Its translation is CASSRGLAGAITDTQYF.